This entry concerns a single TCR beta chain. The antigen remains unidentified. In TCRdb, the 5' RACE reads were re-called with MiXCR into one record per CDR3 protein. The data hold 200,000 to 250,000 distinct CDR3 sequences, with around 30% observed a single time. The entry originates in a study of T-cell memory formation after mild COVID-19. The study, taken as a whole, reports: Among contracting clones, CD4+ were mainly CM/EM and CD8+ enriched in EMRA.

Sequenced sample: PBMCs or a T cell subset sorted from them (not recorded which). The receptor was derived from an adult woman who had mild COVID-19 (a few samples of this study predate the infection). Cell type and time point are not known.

The CDR3 spells CASRPDSSYEQYF. The DNA for the CDR3 is TGTGCCAGCAGACCTGACAGCTCCTACGAGCAGTACTTC. This sequence joins TRBV12-3 or TRBV12-4 and TRBJ2-7, with TRBD1 as a possible D gene (5 bases). V lost 6 bases and J 0 bases, leaving 9 bases between the germline ends. This CDR3 spans 13 amino acids.